This TCR beta chain was sequenced during a study of T cell responses to AZD1222 COVID-19 vaccine. TCRdb's table, derived via immunoSEQ multiplex PCR, lists solely in-frame clones and lacks some. The repertoire holds roughly 150,000 clones, about 91% seen once, with under 2.5% in the top ten. The CDR3 is 14 amino acids. Germline lookup yields CDR1 SGHTA and CDR2 FQGNSA. Between the trimmed V and J ends, which lost 1 base and 7 bases, there was a span of 11 bases. The rearrangement joins TRBV7-2 to TRBJ2-1; possible D gene TRBD2, 5 bases. The starting material was peripheral blood, obtained on day 0 of AZD1222 vaccination. This clonotype was obtained from an adult in good health. The CDR3 is CASSLGGQPNEQFF. For the CDR3, the DNA is TGTGCCAGCAGCTTAGGAGGGCAGCCGAATGAGCAGTTCTTC.